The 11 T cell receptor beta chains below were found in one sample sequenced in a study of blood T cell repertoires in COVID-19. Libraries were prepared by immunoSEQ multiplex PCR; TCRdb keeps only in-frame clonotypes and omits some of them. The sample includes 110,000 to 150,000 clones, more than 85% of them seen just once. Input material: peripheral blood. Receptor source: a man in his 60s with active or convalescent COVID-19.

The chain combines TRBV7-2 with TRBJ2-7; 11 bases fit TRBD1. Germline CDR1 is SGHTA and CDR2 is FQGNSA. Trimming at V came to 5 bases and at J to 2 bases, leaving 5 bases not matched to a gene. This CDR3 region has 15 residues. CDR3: CASSQGTGGPYEQYF. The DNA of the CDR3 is TGTGCCAGCAGCCAAGGGACAGGGGGACCCTACGAGCAGTACTTC. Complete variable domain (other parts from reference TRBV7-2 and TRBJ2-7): GAGVSQSPSNKVTEKGKDVELRCDPISGHTALYWYRQSLGQGLEFLIYFQGNSAPDKSGLPSDRFSAERTGGSVSTLTIQRTQQEDSAVYLCASSQGTGGPYEQYFGPGTRLTVT.

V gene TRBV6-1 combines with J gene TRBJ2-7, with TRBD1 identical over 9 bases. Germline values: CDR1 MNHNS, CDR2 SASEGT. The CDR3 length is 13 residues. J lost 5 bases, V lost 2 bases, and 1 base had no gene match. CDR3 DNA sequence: TGTGCCAGCAGTGAAAGGACAGGGGACGAGCAGTACTTC. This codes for CASSERTGDEQYF.

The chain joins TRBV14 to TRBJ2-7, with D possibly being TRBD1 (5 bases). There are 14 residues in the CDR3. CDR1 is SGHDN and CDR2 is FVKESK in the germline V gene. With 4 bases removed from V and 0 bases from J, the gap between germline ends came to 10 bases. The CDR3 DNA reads TGTGCCAGCAGCCGCCTAGGGGTCTCCTACGAGCAGTACTTC. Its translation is CASSRLGVSYEQYF. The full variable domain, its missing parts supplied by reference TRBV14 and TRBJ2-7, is EAGVTQFPSHSVIEKGQTVTLRCDPISGHDNLYWYRRVMGKEIKFLLHFVKESKQDESGMPNNRFLAERTGGTYSTLKVQPAELEDSGVYFCASSRLGVSYEQYFGPGTRLTVT.

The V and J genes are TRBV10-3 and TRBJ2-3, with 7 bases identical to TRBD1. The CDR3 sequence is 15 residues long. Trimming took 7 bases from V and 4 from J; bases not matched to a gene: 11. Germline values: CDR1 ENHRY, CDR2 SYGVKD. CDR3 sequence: CAIKKGQVDADTQYF. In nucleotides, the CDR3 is TGTGCCATCAAGAAAGGACAGGTAGACGCAGATACGCAGTATTTT.

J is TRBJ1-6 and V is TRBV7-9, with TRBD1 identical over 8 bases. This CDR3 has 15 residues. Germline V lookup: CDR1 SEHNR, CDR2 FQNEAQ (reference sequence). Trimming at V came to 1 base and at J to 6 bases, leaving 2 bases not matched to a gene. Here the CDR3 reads CASSLGQGTNSPLHF. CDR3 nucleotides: TGTGCCAGCAGCTTAGGACAGGGGACTAATTCACCCCTCCACTTT.

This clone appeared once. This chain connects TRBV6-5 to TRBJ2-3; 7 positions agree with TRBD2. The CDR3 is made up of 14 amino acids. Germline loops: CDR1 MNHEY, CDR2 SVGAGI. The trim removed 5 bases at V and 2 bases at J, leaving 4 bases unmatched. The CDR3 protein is CASSRGGVTDTQYF. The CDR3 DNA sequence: TGTGCCAGCAGTCGGGGAGGGGTCACAGATACGCAGTATTTT.

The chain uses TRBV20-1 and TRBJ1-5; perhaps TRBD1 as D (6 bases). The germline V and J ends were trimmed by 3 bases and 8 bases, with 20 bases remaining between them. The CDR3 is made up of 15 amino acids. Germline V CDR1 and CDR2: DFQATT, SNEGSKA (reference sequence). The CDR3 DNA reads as TGCAGTGCTAGTGCCGGGACAAGTAGGCGTGAGCCCCAGCATTTT. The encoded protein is CSASAGTSRREPQHF.

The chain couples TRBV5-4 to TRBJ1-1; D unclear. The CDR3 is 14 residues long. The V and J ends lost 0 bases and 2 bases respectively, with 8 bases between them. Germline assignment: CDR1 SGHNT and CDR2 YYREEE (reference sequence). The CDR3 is CASSLEMRNTEAFF. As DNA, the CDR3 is TGTGCCAGCAGCTTGGAAATGCGAAACACTGAAGCTTTCTTT. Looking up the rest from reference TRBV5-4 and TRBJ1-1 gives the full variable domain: ETGVTQSPTHLIKTRGQQVTLRCSSQSGHNTVSWYQQALGQGPQFIFQYYREEENGRGNFPPRFSGLQFPNYSSELNVNALELDDSALYLCASSLEMRNTEAFFGQGTRLTVV.

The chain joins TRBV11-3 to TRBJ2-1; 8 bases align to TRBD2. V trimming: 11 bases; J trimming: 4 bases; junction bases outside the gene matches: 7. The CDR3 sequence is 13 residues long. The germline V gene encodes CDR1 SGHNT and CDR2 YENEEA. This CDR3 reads CAVRGGRYNEQFF. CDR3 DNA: TGTGCCGTTAGGGGCGGGAGGTACAATGAGCAGTTCTTC.

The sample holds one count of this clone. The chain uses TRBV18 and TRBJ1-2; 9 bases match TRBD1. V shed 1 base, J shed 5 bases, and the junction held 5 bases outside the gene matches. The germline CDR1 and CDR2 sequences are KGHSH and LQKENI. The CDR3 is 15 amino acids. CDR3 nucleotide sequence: TGTGCCAGCTCACCACAGACAGGGGGAGAGTATGGCTACACCTTC. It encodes CASSPQTGGEYGYTF.

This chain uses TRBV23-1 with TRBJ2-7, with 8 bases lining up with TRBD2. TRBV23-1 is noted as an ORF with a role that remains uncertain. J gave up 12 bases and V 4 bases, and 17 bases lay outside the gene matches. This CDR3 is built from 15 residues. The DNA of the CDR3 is TGCGCCAGCAGTCTGTCTCTCCTAGCGGGCCTTGTGGGGTACTTC. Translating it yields CASSLSLLAGLVGYF.